The 15 T cell receptor beta chains listed next were all sequenced from one sample in a study of T cell responses to AZD1222 COVID-19 vaccine. Measured with immunoSEQ multiplex PCR; TCRdb has only the in-frame clones, and not every one. The sample lists around 80,000 clones, more than 75% occurring once. Sample: peripheral blood, taken on day 0 of AZD1222 vaccination. The receptors shown here come from an adult in good health.

This chain joins TRBV3-1 (or the pseudogene TRBV3-2) and TRBJ2-3, with no clear D. The CDR3 spans 16 residues. CDR1 is LGHDT and CDR2 is YNNKEL in the germline V gene (reference sequence). With 3 bases removed from V and 2 bases from J, the gap between germline ends came to 15 bases. CDR3 region: CASSHPAADLTDTQYF. In DNA, the CDR3 is TGTGCCAGCAGCCATCCCGCGGCAGACCTCACAGATACGCAGTATTTT.

The chain joins TRBV3-1 (or the pseudogene TRBV3-2) to TRBJ1-2, with TRBD1 as a possible D gene (5 bases). Trimming took off 3 bases at V and 8 bases at J, with 7 bases between the two ends. The CDR3 has 11 amino acids. CDR1 and CDR2 (germline): LGHDT, YNNKEL (reference sequence). This chain's CDR3 is CASSQGEGYTF. The CDR3 nucleotides are TGTGCCAGCAGCCAGGGGGAAGGCTACACCTTC.

The chain combines TRBV13 with TRBJ2-3, with TRBD2 matching 15 bases. CDR1 is PRHDT and CDR2 is FYEKMQ in the germline V gene (reference sequence). CDR3 size: 20 residues. The ends lost 5 bases at V and 0 bases at J; junction bases unmatched: 12. The CDR3 bases are TGTGCCAGCAGCCGCCAATCCGGGACTAGCGGGGGGTCTAGCACAGATACGCAGTATTTT. It specifies CASSRQSGTSGGSSTDTQYF. Combining the CDR3 with reference TRBV13 and TRBJ2-3 gives the whole variable domain AAGVIQSPRHLIKEKRETATLKCYPIPRHDTVYWYQQGPGQDPQFLISFYEKMQSDKGSIPDRFSAQQFSDYHSELNMSSLELGDSALYFCASSRQSGTSGGSSTDTQYFGPGTRLTVL.

On this clone: A junction end diverges from the germline sequence, so it may reflect a read error. In DNA form, the CDR3 reads TGTGCTAGCAGCCTCCAAGGGGAGACCCAGTACTTC. Its protein product is CASSLQGETQYF. The chain joins TRBV7-7 to TRBJ2-5; D is undetermined. The germline V gene encodes CDR1 SSHAT and CDR2 FNYEAQ (reference sequence). This CDR3 has 12 residues.

The chain is built from TRBV5-1 and TRBJ2-3; D possibly matches TRBD1 or TRBD2 (5 bases each). The length of the CDR3 is 16 residues. Germline V gives CDR1 SGHRS, CDR2 YFSETQ. The ends were cut back, 0 bases at V and 1 base at J, with 12 bases in the middle. The CDR3 DNA follows: TGCGCCAGCAGCTTGGCCCGAGGGGCCGGCACAGATACGCAGTATTTT. Its translation: CASSLARGAGTDTQYF. Supplemented by reference TRBV5-1 and TRBJ2-3, the full variable domain reads KAGVTQTPRYLIKTRGQQVTLSCSPISGHRSVSWYQQTPGQGLQFLFEYFSETQRNKGNFPGRFSGRQFSNSRSEMNVSTLELGDSALYLCASSLARGAGTDTQYFGPGTRLTVL.

This rearrangement joins TRBV9 to TRBJ2-7, with D uncertain. V gave up 0 bases and J gave up 3 bases, with 7 bases separating them. The length of the CDR3 is 13 residues. The germline V gene has CDR1 SGDLS and CDR2 YYNGEE. The CDR3 bases are TGTGCCAGCAGCGTAGACCCGGGCTACGAGCAGTACTTC. Residues: CASSVDPGYEQYF.

This clone was recorded a few times. The chain employs TRBV24-1 and TRBJ1-4; maybe TRBD1 (5 bases). Germline CDR1 is KGHDR and CDR2 is SFDVKD. Trimming stripped 3 bases from V and 8 bases from J, with 9 bases between. This CDR3 has 13 amino acids. The CDR3, as DNA: TGTGCCACCAGTGATGGGGACGGCGAAAAACTGTTTTTT. Amino acids: CATSDGDGEKLFF.

This clone appeared once. J is TRBJ1-4 and V is TRBV5-1; D is ambiguous. The CDR3 consists of 15 residues. V lost 4 bases and J 0 bases, leaving 10 bases between the germline ends. Germline loops: CDR1 SGHRS, CDR2 YFSETQ. The CDR3 loop is CASSDAKATNEKLFF. The CDR3 DNA reads as TGCGCCAGCAGCGACGCCAAGGCAACTAATGAAAAACTGTTTTTT.

V is TRBV9 and J is TRBJ2-3, with TRBD2 identical over 15 bases. V was pared by 6 bases and J by 5 bases, with 7 bases of the junction left unmatched. From germline, CDR1 is SGDLS and CDR2 YYNGEE. The CDR3 is made up of 16 amino acids. CDR3 loop: CASTRTSGGAGDTQYF. In DNA, the CDR3 is TGTGCCAGCACTCGGACTAGCGGGGGGGCCGGAGATACGCAGTATTTT.

The V gene is TRBV3-1 (or the pseudogene TRBV3-2), the J gene TRBJ2-7; D gene uncertain. CDR1 is LGHDT, CDR2 YNNKEL, per germline (reference sequence). V gave up 2 bases and J gave up 1 base, with 6 bases separating them. This CDR3 region has 13 residues. CDR3 DNA sequence: TGTGCCAGCAGCCAAAGGGATTCCTACGAGCAGTACTTC. This gives the protein CASSQRDSYEQYF.

V gene TRBV4-1 combines with J gene TRBJ2-7, with 10 bases matching TRBD2. Losses at the gene ends were 0 bases for V and 8 bases for J; bases not matched to a gene: 10. Germline V gene sequence: CDR1 MGHRA, CDR2 YSYEKL. This CDR3 has 16 residues. The CDR3 DNA follows: TGCGCCAGCAGCCAAGATGGGCAGCGGGGGGGTTGGAAGCAGTACTTC. This codes for CASSQDGQRGGWKQYF.

The rearrangement uses TRBV6-5 and TRBJ2-5; no clear D gene. This CDR3 has 12 residues. The germline CDR1 and CDR2 sequences are MNHEY and SVGAGI. V lost 4 bases and J lost 5, with 8 bases in between. As DNA, the CDR3 is TGTGCCAGCAGTTTCGTAGAGGAGACCCAGTACTTC. Translating gives CASSFVEETQYF.

The chain couples TRBV29-1 to TRBJ2-4; maybe TRBD1 (6 bases). Trimming cost V 7 bases and J 3 bases, with 16 bases left between them. Germline V gene sequence: CDR1 SQVTM, CDR2 ANQGSEA. The CDR3 has 14 amino acids. The CDR3 coding sequence is TGCAGCGCCCAAAGGGGGATGGGCAAAAACATTCAGTACTTC. It encodes CSAQRGMGKNIQYF.

The chain combines TRBV4-3 with TRBJ2-6; possible D gene TRBD2, 5 bases. Trimming took off 0 bases at V and 4 bases at J, with 13 bases between the two ends. The CDR3 totals 17 residues. Germline CDR1 is LGHNA and CDR2 is YSLEER. CDR3 nucleotides: TGCGCCAGCAGCCAAGAAATTTCGGGGAAGGGGGCCAACGTCCTGACTTTC. Translated: CASSQEISGKGANVLTF.

The CDR3 sequence is CSVDGSLGETQYF. The CDR3 DNA reads as TGCAGCGTCGACGGGTCCCTGGGAGAGACCCAGTACTTC. The chain couples TRBV29-1 to TRBJ2-5, with D uncertain. The CDR3 contains 13 residues. Germline-derived CDR1 and CDR2 are SQVTM and ANQGSEA. Trimming took off 6 bases at V and 4 bases at J, with 15 bases between the two ends.